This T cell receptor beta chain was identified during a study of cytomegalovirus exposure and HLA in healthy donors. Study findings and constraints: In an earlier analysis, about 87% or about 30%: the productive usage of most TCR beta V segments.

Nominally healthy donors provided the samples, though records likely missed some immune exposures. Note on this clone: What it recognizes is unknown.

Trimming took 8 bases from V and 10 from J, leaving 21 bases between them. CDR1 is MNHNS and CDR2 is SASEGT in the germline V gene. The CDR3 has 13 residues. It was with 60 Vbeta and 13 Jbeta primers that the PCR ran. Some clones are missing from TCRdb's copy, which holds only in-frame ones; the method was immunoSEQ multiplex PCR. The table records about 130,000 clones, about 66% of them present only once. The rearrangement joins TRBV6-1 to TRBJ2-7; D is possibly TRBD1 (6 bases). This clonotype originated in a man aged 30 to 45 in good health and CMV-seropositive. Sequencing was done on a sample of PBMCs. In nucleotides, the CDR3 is TGTGCCAGCGGGAACGTGGACAGACGCTCCCAGTACTTC. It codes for CASGNVDRRSQYF.